This T cell receptor (beta chain) was recorded in a study of breast tumors, draining lymph nodes, adjacent tissues. TCRdb used MiXCR to reprocess the multiplex PCR reads, holding one entry per CDR3 protein. The table shows under 80,000 distinct CDR3 sequences, with approximately 45% occurring only once. This clonotype was observed many times. Trimming took 4 bases from V and 11 from J; bases not matched to a gene: 14. The CDR3 is made up of 16 amino acids. Germline loops: CDR1 LNHDA, CDR2 SQIVND (reference sequence). The origin of this receptor is a female donor with breast cancer. Some clones in this sample may be carry-over from other donors' samples. The chain combines TRBV19 with TRBJ1-4, with 9 bases matching TRBD1. Material: breast tumor tissue. The CDR3 reads CASSTRTGVGMQKLFF. The DNA for the CDR3 is TGTGCCAGTAGTACTCGGACAGGGGTAGGGATGCAGAAACTGTTTTTT.